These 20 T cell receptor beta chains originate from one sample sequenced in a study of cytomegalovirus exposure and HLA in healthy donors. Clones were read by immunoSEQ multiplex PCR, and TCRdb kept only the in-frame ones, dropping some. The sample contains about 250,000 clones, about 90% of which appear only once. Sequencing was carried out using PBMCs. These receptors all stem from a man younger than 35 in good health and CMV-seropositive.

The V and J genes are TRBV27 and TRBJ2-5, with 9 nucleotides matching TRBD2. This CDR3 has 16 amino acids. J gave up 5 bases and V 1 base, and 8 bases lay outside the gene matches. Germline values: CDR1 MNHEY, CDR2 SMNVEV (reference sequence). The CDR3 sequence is CASSLFGTSSTETQYF. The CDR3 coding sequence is TGTGCCAGCAGTTTATTTGGGACTAGCTCTACCGAGACCCAGTACTTC.

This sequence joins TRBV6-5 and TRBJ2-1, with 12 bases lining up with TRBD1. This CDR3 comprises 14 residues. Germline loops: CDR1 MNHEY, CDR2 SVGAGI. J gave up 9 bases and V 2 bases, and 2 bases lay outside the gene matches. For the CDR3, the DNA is TGTGCCAGCAGTTACGGGACAGGGGGCGCTGAGCAGTTCTTC. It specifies CASSYGTGGAEQFF.

CDR3 coding DNA: TGTGCCAGCAGTTGGGCAGAGACAAGGGGGCAGTACTTC. It yields the protein CASSWAETRGQYF. V is TRBV6-1 and J is TRBJ2-7, with D maybe TRBD1 (5 bases). The ends were cut back, 5 bases at V and 9 bases at J, with 17 bases in the middle. CDR3 size: 13 residues. Per germline, CDR1 MNHNS and CDR2 SASEGT.

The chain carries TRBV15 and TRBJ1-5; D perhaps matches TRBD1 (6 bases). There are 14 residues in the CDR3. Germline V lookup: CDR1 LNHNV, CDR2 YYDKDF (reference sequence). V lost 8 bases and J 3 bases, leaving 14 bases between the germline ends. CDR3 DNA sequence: TGTGCCACCTCTCGGAAGGGGGACAATCAGCCCCAGCATTTT. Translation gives CATSRKGDNQPQHF.

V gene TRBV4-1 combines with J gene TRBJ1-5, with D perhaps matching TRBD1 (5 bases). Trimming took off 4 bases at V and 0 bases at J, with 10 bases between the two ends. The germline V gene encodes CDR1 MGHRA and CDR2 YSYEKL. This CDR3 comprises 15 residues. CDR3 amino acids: CASSPRDSSNQPQHF. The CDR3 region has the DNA TGCGCCAGCAGCCCCCGAGACAGTAGCAATCAGCCCCAGCATTTT.

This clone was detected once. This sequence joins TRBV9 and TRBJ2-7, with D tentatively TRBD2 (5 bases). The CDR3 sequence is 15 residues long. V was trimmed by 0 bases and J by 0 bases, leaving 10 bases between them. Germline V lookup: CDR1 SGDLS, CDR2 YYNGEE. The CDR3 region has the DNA TGTGCCAGCAGCGTAGGGGCTAGCCTCTCCTACGAGCAGTACTTC. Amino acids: CASSVGASLSYEQYF.

Written as DNA, the CDR3 is TGTGCCAGCAGACAGCTGAACACTGAAGCTTTCTTT. The encoded protein is CASRQLNTEAFF. The chain has TRBV6-1 and TRBJ1-1; D is unclear. The CDR3 totals 12 residues. Germline V CDR1 and CDR2: MNHNS, SASEGT. The V end was cut by 6 bases, the J end by 0 bases, with 5 bases between.

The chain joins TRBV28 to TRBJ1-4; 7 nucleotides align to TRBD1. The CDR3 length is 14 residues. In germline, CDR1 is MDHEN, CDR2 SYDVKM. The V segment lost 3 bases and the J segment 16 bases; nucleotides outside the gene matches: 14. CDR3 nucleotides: TGTGCCAGCAGTTTTCCCGACAGGGTCCGGGAGCCGTTTTTT. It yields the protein CASSFPDRVREPFF. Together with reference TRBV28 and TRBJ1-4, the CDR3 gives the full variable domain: DVKVTQSSRYLVKRTGEKVFLECVQDMDHENMFWYRQDPGLGLRLIYFSYDVKMKEKGDIPEGYSVSREKKERFSLILESASTNQTSMYLCASSFPDRVREPFFGSGTQLSVL.

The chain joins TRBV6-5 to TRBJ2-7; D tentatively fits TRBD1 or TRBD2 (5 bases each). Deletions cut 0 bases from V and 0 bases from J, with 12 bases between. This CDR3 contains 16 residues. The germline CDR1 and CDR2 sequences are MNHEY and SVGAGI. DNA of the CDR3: TGTGCCAGCAGTTACTCCGGGACCTACAGCTCCTACGAGCAGTACTTC. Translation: CASSYSGTYSSYEQYF.

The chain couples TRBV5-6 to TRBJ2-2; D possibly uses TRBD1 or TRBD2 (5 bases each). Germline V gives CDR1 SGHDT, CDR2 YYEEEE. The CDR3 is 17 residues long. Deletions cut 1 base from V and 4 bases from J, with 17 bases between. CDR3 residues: CASSLRDRDGFTGELFF. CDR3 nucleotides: TGTGCCAGCAGCTTGCGCGATCGGGACGGATTCACCGGGGAGCTGTTTTTT.

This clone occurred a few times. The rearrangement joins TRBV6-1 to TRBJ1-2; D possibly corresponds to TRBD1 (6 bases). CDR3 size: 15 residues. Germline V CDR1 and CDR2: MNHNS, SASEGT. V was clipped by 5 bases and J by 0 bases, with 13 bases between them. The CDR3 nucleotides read TGTGCCAGCAGTTGGCGGACAGAAGCTAACTATGGCTACACCTTC. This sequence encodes CASSWRTEANYGYTF.

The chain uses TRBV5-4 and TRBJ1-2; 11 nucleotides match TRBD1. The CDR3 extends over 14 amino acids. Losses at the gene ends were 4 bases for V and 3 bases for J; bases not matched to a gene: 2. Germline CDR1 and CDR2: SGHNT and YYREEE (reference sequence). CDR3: CASSPGQGDYGYTF. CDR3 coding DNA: TGTGCCAGCAGCCCGGGACAGGGGGACTATGGCTACACCTTC. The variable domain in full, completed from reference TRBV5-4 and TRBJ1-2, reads ETGVTQSPTHLIKTRGQQVTLRCSSQSGHNTVSWYQQALGQGPQFIFQYYREEENGRGNFPPRFSGLQFPNYSSELNVNALELDDSALYLCASSPGQGDYGYTFGSGTRLTVV.

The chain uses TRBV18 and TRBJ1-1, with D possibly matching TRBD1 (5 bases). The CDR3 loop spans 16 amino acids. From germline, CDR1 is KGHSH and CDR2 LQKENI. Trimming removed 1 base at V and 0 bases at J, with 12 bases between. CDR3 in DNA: TGTGCCAGCTCACCACAACAGGCGGGAATGAACACTGAAGCTTTCTTT. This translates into CASSPQQAGMNTEAFF.

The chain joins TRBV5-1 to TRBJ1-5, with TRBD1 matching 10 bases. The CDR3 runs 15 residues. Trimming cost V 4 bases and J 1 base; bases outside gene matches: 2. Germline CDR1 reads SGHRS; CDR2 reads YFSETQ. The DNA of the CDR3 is TGCGCCAGCAGCCCGGGACAGGGGAGCAATCAGCCCCAGCATTTT. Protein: CASSPGQGSNQPQHF. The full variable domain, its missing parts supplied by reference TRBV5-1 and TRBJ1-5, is KAGVTQTPRYLIKTRGQQVTLSCSPISGHRSVSWYQQTPGQGLQFLFEYFSETQRNKGNFPGRFSGRQFSNSRSEMNVSTLELGDSALYLCASSPGQGSNQPQHFGDGTRLSIL.

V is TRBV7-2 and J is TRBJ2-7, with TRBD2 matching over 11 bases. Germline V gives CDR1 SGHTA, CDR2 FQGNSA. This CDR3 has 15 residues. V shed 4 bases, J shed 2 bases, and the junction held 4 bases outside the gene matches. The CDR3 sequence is CASSSGTSGTYEQYF. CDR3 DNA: TGTGCCAGCAGCTCCGGGACTAGCGGCACCTACGAGCAGTACTTC. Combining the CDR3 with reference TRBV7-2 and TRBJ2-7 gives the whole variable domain GAGVSQSPSNKVTEKGKDVELRCDPISGHTALYWYRQSLGQGLEFLIYFQGNSAPDKSGLPSDRFSAERTGGSVSTLTIQRTQQEDSAVYLCASSSGTSGTYEQYFGPGTRLTVT.

In DNA form, the CDR3 reads TGTGCCACCAGCAGAGGAACAGGTTCGGGAACAGATACGCAGTATTTT. Encoded protein: CATSRGTGSGTDTQYF. This chain uses TRBV15 with TRBJ2-3; possibly TRBD1 or TRBD2 for D (5 bases each). Germline V gives CDR1 LNHNV, CDR2 YYDKDF (reference sequence). The V and J ends lost 1 base and 3 bases respectively, with 14 bases between them. The CDR3 contains 16 residues.

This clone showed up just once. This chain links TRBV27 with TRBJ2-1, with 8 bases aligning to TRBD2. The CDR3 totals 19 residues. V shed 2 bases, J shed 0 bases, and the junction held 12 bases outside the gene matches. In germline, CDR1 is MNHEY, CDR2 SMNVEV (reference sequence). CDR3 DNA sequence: TGTGCCAGCAGTTTAGGAACTAGCGGTGGGGTAAGCTCCTACAATGAGCAGTTCTTC. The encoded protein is CASSLGTSGGVSSYNEQFF.

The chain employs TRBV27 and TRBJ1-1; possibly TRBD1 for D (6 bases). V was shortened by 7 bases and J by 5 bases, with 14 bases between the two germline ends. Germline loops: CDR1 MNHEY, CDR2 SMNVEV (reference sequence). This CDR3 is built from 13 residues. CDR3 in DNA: TGTGCCAGCACCGGGGGCTTTGGGACTGAAGCTTTCTTT. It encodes CASTGGFGTEAFF.

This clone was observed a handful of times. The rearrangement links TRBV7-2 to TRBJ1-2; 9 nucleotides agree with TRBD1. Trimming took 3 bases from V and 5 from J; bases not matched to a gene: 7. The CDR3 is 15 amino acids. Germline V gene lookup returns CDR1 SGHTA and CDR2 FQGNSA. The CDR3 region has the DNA TGTGCCAGCAGCTTCTCCGGGACAGGGCTTTATGGCTACACCTTC. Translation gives CASSFSGTGLYGYTF.

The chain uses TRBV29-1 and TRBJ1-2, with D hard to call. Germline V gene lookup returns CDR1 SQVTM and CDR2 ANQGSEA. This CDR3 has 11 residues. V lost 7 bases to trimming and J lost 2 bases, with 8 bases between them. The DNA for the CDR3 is TGCAGCGCCCATGGGAACTATGGCTACACCTTC. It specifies CSAHGNYGYTF.